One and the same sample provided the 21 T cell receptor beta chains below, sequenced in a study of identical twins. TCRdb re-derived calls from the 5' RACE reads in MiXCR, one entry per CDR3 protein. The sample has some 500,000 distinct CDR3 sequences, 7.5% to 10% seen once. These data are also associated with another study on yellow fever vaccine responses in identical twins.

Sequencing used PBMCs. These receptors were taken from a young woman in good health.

The CDR3 DNA reads TGTGCCAGCAGTGAATTATTAGGGGGCGCTAACTACGAGCAGTACTTC. This translates into CASSELLGGANYEQYF. This chain links TRBV25-1 with TRBJ2-7; 7 bases fit TRBD1. Germline CDR1 is MGHDK and CDR2 is SYGVNS. Trimming at V came to 1 base and at J to 3 bases, leaving 9 bases not matched to a gene. The CDR3 spans 16 residues.

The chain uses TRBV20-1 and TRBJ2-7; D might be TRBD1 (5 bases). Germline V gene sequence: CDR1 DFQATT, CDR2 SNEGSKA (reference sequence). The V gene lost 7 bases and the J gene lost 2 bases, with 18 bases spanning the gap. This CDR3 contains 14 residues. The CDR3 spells CSVEGTDITYEQYF. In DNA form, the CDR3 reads TGCAGTGTAGAAGGTACGGACATTACCTACGAGCAGTACTTC.

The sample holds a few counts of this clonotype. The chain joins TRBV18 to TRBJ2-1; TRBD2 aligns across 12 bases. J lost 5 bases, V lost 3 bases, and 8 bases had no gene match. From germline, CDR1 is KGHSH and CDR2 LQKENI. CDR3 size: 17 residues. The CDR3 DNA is TGTGCCAGCTCACCCCGACTAGCGGGAGATAGCGACAATGAGCAGTTCTTC. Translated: CASSPRLAGDSDNEQFF.

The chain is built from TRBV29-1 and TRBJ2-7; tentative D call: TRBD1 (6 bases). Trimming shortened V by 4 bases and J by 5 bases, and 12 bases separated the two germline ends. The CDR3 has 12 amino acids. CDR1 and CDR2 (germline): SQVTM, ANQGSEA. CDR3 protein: CSVARGTNEQYF. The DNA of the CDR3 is TGCAGCGTTGCCAGGGGAACCAACGAGCAGTACTTC.

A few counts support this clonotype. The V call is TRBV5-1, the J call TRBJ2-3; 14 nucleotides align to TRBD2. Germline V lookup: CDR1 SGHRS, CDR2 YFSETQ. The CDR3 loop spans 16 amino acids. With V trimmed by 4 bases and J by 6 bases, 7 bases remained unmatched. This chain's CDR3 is CASSLSGTSGGDTQYF. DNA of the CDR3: TGCGCCAGCAGCCTCTCCGGGACTAGCGGGGGTGATACGCAGTATTTT.

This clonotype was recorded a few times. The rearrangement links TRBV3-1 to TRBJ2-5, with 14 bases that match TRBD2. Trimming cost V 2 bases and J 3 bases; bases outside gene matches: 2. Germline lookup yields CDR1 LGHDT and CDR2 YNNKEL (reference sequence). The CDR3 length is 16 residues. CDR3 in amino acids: CASSQRTSGGKETQYF. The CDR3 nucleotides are TGTGCCAGCAGCCAAAGGACTAGCGGGGGGAAAGAGACCCAGTACTTC.

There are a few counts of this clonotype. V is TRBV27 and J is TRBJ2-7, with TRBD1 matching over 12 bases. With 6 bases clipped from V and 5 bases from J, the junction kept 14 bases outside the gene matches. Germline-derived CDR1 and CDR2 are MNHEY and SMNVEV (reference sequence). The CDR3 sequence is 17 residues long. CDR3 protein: CASSSLRTGTGGHEQYF. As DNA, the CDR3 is TGTGCCAGCAGCTCTTTACGAACCGGGACAGGGGGCCACGAGCAGTACTTC.

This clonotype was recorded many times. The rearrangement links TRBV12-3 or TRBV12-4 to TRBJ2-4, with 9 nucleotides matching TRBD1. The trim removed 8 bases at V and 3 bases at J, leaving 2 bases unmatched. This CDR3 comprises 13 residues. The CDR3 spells CASGDRVKNIQYF. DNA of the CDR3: TGTGCCAGCGGGGACAGGGTCAAAAACATTCAGTACTTC.

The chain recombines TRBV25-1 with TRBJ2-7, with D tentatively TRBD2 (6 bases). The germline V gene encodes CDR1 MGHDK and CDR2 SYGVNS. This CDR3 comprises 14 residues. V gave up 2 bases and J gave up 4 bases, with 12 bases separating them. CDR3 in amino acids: CASSEAGTAYEQYF. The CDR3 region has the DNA TGTGCCAGCAGTGAAGCGGGAACAGCTTACGAGCAGTACTTC.

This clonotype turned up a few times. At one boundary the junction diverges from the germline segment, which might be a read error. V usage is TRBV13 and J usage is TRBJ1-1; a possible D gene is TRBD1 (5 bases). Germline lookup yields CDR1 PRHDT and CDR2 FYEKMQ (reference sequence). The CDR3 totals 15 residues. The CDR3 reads CASSLTPLGRAEAFF. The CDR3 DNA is TGTGCCAGCAGCTTAACCCCTCTAGGCAGGGCTGAGGCTTTCTTT.

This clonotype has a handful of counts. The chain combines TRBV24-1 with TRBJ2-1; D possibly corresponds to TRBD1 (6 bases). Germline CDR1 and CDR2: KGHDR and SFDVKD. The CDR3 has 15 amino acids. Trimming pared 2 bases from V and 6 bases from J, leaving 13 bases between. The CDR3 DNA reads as TGTGCCACCAGTGATTCGGGTAGACAGGTCAATGAGCAGTTCTTC. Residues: CATSDSGRQVNEQFF.

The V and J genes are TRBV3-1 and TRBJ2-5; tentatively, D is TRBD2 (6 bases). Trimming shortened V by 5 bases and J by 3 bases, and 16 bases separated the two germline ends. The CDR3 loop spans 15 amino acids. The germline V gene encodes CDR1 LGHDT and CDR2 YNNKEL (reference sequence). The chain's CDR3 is CASSTLQEGEETQYF. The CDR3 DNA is TGTGCCAGCAGCACCTTGCAGGAGGGAGAAGAGACCCAGTACTTC.

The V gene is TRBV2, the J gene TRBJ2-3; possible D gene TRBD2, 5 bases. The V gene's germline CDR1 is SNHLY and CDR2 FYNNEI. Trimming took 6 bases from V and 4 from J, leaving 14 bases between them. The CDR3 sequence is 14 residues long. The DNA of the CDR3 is TGTGCCAGCAGGGCGGGCCAAGCCGCAGATACGCAGTATTTT. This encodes CASRAGQAADTQYF. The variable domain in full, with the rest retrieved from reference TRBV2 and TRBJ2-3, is EPEVTQTPSHQVTQMGQEVILRCVPISNHLYFYWYRQILGQKVEFLVSFYNNEISEKSEIFDDQFSVERPDGSNFTLKIRSTKLEDSAMYFCASRAGQAADTQYFGPGTRLTVL.

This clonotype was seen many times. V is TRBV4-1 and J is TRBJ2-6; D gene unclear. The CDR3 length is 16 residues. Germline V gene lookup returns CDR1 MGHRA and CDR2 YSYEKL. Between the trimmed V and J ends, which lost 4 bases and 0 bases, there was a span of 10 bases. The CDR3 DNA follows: TGCGCCAGCAGCCTTTTATGGGACTCTGGGGCCAACGTCCTGACTTTC. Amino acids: CASSLLWDSGANVLTF.

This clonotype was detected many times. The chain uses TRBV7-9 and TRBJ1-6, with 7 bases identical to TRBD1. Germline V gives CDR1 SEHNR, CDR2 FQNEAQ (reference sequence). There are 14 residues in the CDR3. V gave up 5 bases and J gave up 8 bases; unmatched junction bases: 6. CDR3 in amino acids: CASSLRDSDSPLHF. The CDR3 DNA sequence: TGTGCCAGCAGCCTACGGGACAGTGATTCACCCCTCCACTTT.

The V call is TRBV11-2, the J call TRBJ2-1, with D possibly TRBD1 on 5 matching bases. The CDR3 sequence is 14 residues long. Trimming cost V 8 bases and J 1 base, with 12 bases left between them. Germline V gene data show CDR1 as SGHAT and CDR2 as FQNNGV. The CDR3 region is CASLSQDSYNEQFF. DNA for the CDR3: TGTGCCAGCCTCTCACAGGATTCCTACAATGAGCAGTTCTTC.

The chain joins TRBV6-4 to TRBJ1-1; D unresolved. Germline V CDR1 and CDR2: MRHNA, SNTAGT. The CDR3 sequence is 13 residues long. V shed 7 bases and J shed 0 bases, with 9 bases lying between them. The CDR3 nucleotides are TGTGCCAGCACCCGCGAGATGAACACTGAAGCTTTCTTT. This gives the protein CASTREMNTEAFF.

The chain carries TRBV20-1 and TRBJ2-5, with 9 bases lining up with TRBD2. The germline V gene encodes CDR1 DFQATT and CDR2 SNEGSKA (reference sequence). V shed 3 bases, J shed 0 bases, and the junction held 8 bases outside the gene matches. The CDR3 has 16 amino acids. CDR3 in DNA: TGCAGTGCTAGTAAAGTAGCGGGGGCGTACCAAGAGACCCAGTACTTC. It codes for CSASKVAGAYQETQYF.

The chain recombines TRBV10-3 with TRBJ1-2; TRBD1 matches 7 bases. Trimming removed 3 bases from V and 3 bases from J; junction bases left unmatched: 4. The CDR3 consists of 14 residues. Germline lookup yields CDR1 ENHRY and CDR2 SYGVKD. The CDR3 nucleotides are TGTGCCATCAGTGACCTCGGGACAGACTATGGCTACACCTTC. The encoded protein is CAISDLGTDYGYTF.

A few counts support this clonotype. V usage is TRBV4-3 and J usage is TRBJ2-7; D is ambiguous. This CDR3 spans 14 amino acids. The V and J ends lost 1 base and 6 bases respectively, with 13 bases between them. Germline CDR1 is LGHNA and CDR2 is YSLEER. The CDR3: CASSQGLLAFEQYF. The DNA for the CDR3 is TGCGCCAGCAGCCAAGGATTATTAGCTTTCGAGCAGTACTTC.

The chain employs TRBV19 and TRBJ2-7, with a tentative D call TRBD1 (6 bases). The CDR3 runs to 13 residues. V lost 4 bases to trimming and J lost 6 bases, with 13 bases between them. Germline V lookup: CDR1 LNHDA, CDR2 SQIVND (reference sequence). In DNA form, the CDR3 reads TGTGCCAGTAGTAAAGGGACATTCGCCGAGCAGTACTTC. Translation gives CASSKGTFAEQYF.